This T cell receptor (beta chain) was recovered during a study of shared clonotypes between healthy human individuals. The study, taken as a whole, reports: Limited genetic and exposure-history diversity came from having few donors.

The CDR3 contains 16 residues. With V trimmed by 5 bases and J by 3 bases, 9 bases remained unmatched. The germline CDR1 and CDR2 sequences are MDHEN and SYDVKM. In the naive CD8 group, cells lacked CD45RO and were positively selected for CCR7, so terminally differentiated effector memory CD45RA+ cells were left out. This clone was detected once. Antigen: not known. Method: immunoSEQ multiplex PCR; TCRdb's copy keeps in-frame clones and lacks some. This sample has 1.5 million to 2.5 million clones, with about 94% found just once. Input material: naive CD8+ T cells sorted from blood. This sequence originates from a young man in good health. The rearrangement links TRBV28 to TRBJ1-5; TRBD1 agrees at 8 bases. The CDR3 sequence is CASSTRDRTFNQPQHF. CDR3 coding DNA: TGTGCCAGCAGTACACGGGACAGGACATTCAATCAGCCCCAGCATTTT.